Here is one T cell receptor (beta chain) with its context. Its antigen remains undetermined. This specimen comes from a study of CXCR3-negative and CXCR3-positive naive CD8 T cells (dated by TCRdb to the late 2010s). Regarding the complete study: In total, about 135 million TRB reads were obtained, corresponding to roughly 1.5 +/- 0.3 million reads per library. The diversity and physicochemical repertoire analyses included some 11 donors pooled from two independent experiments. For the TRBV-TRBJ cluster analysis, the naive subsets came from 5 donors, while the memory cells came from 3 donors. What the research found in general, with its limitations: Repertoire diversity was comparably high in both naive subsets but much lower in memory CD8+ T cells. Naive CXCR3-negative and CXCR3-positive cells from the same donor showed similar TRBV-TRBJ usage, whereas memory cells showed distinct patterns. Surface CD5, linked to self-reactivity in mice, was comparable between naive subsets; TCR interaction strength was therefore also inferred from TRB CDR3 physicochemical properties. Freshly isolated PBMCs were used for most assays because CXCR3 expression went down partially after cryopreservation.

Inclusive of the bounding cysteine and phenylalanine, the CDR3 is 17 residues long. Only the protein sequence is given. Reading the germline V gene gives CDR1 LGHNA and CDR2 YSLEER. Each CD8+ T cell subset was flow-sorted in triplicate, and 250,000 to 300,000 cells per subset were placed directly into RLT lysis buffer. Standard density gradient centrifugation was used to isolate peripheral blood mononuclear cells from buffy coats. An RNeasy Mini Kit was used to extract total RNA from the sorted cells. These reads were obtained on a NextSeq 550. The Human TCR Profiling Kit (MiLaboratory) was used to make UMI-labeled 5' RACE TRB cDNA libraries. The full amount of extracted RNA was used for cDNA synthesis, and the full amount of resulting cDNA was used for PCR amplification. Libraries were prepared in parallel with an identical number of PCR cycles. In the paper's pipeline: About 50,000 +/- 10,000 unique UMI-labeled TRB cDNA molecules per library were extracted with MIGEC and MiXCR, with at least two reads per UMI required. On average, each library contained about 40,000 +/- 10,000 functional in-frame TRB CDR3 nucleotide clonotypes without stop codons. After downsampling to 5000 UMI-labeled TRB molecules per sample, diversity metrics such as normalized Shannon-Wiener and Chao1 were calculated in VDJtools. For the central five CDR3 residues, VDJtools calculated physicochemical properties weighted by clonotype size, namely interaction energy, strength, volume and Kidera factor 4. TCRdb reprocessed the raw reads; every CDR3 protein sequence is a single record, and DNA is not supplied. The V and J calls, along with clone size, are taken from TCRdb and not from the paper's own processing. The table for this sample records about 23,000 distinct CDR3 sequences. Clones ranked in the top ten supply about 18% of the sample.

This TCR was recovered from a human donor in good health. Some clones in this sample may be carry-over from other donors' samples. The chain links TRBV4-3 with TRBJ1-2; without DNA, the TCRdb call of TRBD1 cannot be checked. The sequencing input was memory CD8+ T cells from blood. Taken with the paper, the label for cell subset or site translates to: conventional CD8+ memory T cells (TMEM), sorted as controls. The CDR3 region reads CASSQDGSPGTSVGYTF.